One sample yielded the 14 T cell receptor beta chains listed below, sequenced in a study of T cell repertoires in cytomegalovirus infection. TCRdb reanalysed the reads using MiXCR and keeps one entry per CDR3 protein. This sample has approximately 140,000 distinct CDR3 sequences, with about 10% found just once. The specimen was PBMCs. The receptors come from a human donor in good health (CMV status not recorded). Some clones in this sample may be carry-over from other donors' samples.

There are many counts of this clonotype. V and J are TRBV6-5 and TRBJ1-2; D gene uncertain. Trimming cost V 0 bases and J 4 bases, with 12 bases left between them. Germline V gene sequence: CDR1 MNHEY, CDR2 SVGAGI. The CDR3 is 15 residues long. CDR3 amino acids: CASSYSITVGYGYTF. DNA of the CDR3: TGTGCCAGCAGTTACTCGATAACGGTGGGCTATGGCTACACCTTC.

This clonotype was counted at least ten times. The chain couples TRBV6-1 to TRBJ2-2; the D gene is possibly TRBD1 (6 bases). This CDR3 region has 14 residues. V shed 6 bases and J shed 4 bases, with 12 bases lying between them. Germline lookup yields CDR1 MNHNS and CDR2 SASEGT. The CDR3 here is CASRTDRFTGELFF. CDR3 DNA sequence: TGTGCCAGCAGGACCGACAGGTTCACCGGGGAGCTGTTTTTT.

For this clonotype: This may stem from a read error, because a much larger clone lies one nucleotide away. The rearrangement links TRBV4-1 to TRBJ1-1; D call uncertain. The length of the CDR3 is 13 residues. Germline V gives CDR1 MGHRA, CDR2 YSYEKL. In nucleotides, the CDR3 is TGCGCCAGCACCCAAGAAACGAACACTGAAGCTTTCTTT. Translated, it gives CASTQETNTEAFF.

The sample holds many counts of this clonotype. J is TRBJ1-1 and V is TRBV15; D gene ambiguous. Germline CDR1 and CDR2: LNHNV and YYDKDF (reference sequence). CDR3 length: 13 amino acids. The germline V and J ends were trimmed by 5 bases and 6 bases, with 13 bases remaining between them. For the CDR3, the DNA is TGTGCCACCAGCCCCCCCAAAGCCGCTGAAGCTTTCTTT. The encoded protein is CATSPPKAAEAFF.

This clonotype was observed at least ten times. This chain connects TRBV29-1 to TRBJ2-2; the match to TRBD2 covers 10 bases. The ends lost 1 base at V and 0 bases at J; junction bases unmatched: 2. CDR3 length: 16 amino acids. Germline CDR1 SQVTM, CDR2 ANQGSEA. CDR3 region: CSVEGSGGTNTGELFF. The CDR3 DNA is TGCAGCGTTGAAGGTAGCGGGGGGACGAACACCGGGGAGCTGTTTTTT.

V and J are TRBV28 and TRBJ1-2; D might be TRBD1 (5 bases). CDR3 length: 15 residues. The V end was cut by 1 base, the J end by 4 bases, with 13 bases between. CDR1 and CDR2 (germline): MDHEN, SYDVKM. CDR3 bases: TGTGCCAGCAGTTTATCCGGCAGGGAGTTCTATGGCTACACCTTC. This sequence encodes CASSLSGREFYGYTF.

As regards this clonotype: One junction end disagrees with the germline gene, perhaps due to a read error. J is TRBJ1-5 and V is TRBV25-1, with a weak D call TRBD1 (6 bases). The CDR3 loop spans 15 amino acids. The germline V gene encodes CDR1 MGHDK and CDR2 SYGVNS. The CDR3 is CAGSEGGASNQPQHF. The DNA for the CDR3 is TGTGCCGGCAGTGAAGGGGGGGCGAGCAATCAGCCCCAGCATTTT.

This clonotype came up many times. The chain recombines TRBV6-6 with TRBJ2-7, with 9 bases fitting TRBD1. The CDR3 totals 14 residues. Trimming at V came to 6 bases and at J to 7 bases, leaving 10 bases not matched to a gene. Per germline, CDR1 MNHNY and CDR2 SVGAGI (reference sequence). The CDR3 sequence: CASREGTGYEEQYF. In nucleotides, the CDR3 is TGTGCCAGCAGAGAAGGGACAGGGTATGAGGAGCAGTACTTC.

This clonotype was recorded at least ten times. The rearrangement joins TRBV20-1 to TRBJ1-1; D possibly corresponds to TRBD1 (6 bases). Germline V gives CDR1 DFQATT, CDR2 SNEGSKA (reference sequence). The CDR3 consists of 14 residues. The V gene lost 5 bases and the J gene lost 1 base, with 14 bases spanning the gap. In DNA, the CDR3 is TGCAGTGCTCGGCTAGGGGGGAGGAACACTGAAGCTTTCTTT. This translates into CSARLGGRNTEAFF.

This clonotype was picked up a small number of times. The chain couples TRBV5-1 to TRBJ1-3; no clear D gene. The V gene lost 0 bases and the J gene lost 4 bases, with 17 bases spanning the gap. In germline, CDR1 is SGHRS, CDR2 YFSETQ. CDR3 length: 17 residues. The CDR3 DNA sequence: TGCGCCAGCAGCTTGGACCCCCCCAAGGGAACAGGAAACACCATATATTTT. Its protein product is CASSLDPPKGTGNTIYF.

This clonotype came up many times. The rearrangement joins TRBV7-6 to TRBJ2-5, with 14 bases aligning to TRBD2. The V and J ends lost 8 bases and 4 bases, in that order; junction bases with no gene match: 3. The CDR3 has 14 residues. Germline loops: CDR1 SGHVS, CDR2 FNYEAQ. The CDR3 spells CASGTSGGVETQYF. The CDR3, as DNA: TGTGCCAGCGGGACTAGCGGGGGAGTAGAGACCCAGTACTTC.

This clonotype has ten or more counts. This chain connects TRBV12-3 or TRBV12-4 to TRBJ1-1; no firm D call. This CDR3 is built from 13 residues. Trimming took off 8 bases at V and 1 base at J, with 11 bases between the two ends. The CDR3 spells CASHPQENTEAFF. CDR3 bases: TGTGCCAGCCACCCGCAAGAGAACACTGAAGCTTTCTTT.

This clonotype was seen a few times. The chain carries TRBV12-3 or TRBV12-4 and TRBJ2-1, with D perhaps TRBD2 (5 bases). Trimming stripped 7 bases from V and 5 bases from J, with 18 bases between. This CDR3 spans 15 amino acids. CDR3 in amino acids: CASKTDSYSDNEQFF. CDR3 sequence (DNA): TGTGCCAGCAAGACGGACTCCTATTCCGACAATGAGCAGTTCTTC.

This rearrangement joins TRBV25-1 to TRBJ2-5; D not certain. The CDR3 length is 14 residues. V was pared by 4 bases and J by 3 bases, with 12 bases between. Germline V lookup: CDR1 MGHDK, CDR2 SYGVNS. The CDR3 spells CASSAPVIEETQYF. The CDR3 DNA sequence: TGTGCCAGCAGTGCCCCAGTGATAGAAGAGACCCAGTACTTC. The variable domain in full, with the rest retrieved from reference TRBV25-1 and TRBJ2-5, is EADIYQTPRYLVIGTGKKITLECSQTMGHDKMYWYQQDPGMELHLIHYSYGVNSTEKGDLSSESTVSRIRTEHFPLTLESARPSHTSQYLCASSAPVIEETQYFGPGTRLLVL.